Below are 21 T cell receptor beta chains sequenced from a single sample in a study of blood T cell repertoires in COVID-19. Assay used: immunoSEQ multiplex PCR; TCRdb lists only in-frame clones, some missing. The repertoire holds tens of thousands of clones, with more than 85% as singletons. The material sequenced was peripheral blood. The source is a human donor with active COVID-19. The donor label of this sample is uncertain.

The chain uses TRBV7-3 and TRBJ2-1; 10 nucleotides line up with TRBD2. The CDR3 is 16 amino acids. V gave up 5 bases and J gave up 2 bases; unmatched junction bases: 6. Germline CDR1 is SGHTA and CDR2 is FQGTGA. DNA of the CDR3: TGTGCCAGCAGCCCACGGAGCGGGGGGGCCTACAATGAGCAGTTCTTC. It specifies CASSPRSGGAYNEQFF.

The chain employs TRBV7-9 and TRBJ1-3; the match to TRBD1 covers 9 bases. The CDR3 is made up of 13 amino acids. The V segment lost 6 bases and the J segment 3 bases; nucleotides outside the gene matches: 0. Germline V gene data show CDR1 as SEHNR and CDR2 as FQNEAQ (reference sequence). The CDR3 DNA follows: TGTGCCAGCAGGACAGGGGGTGGAAACACCATATATTTT. This encodes CASRTGGGNTIYF.

The chain links TRBV11-2 to TRBJ2-7, with TRBD2 as a possible D gene (6 bases). V shed 0 bases and J shed 5 bases, with 14 bases lying between them. Germline loops: CDR1 SGHAT, CDR2 FQNNGV. The length of the CDR3 is 15 residues. The CDR3 spells CASSLDAPSVHEQYF. Written as DNA, the CDR3 is TGTGCCAGCAGCTTAGACGCGCCTAGCGTCCACGAGCAGTACTTC.

This sequence joins TRBV6-5 and TRBJ2-2; D not certain. CDR3 length: 14 amino acids. CDR1 and CDR2 (germline): MNHEY, SVGAGI. V was cut by 6 bases and J by 3 bases, with 11 bases left in between. CDR3 DNA: TGTGCCAGCAGCGTAGTTACCCACACCGGGGAGCTGTTTTTT. As protein: CASSVVTHTGELFF.

The chain uses TRBV18 and TRBJ2-1; 7 nucleotides agree with TRBD1. Germline V gene data show CDR1 as KGHSH and CDR2 as LQKENI. The CDR3 spans 14 residues. Germline trimming cut 3 bases from V and 3 bases from J; bases unmatched to any gene: 2. CDR3 protein: CASSPNRGYNEQFF. The CDR3 DNA follows: TGTGCCAGCTCACCCAACAGGGGCTACAATGAGCAGTTCTTC.

The sample holds a few counts of this clone. The chain links TRBV10-3 to TRBJ2-7; the match to TRBD1 covers 8 bases. J lost 1 base, V lost 5 bases, and 7 bases had no gene match. From germline, CDR1 is ENHRY and CDR2 SYGVKD. The CDR3 spans 15 residues. CDR3 region: CAISPGTGWSYEQYF. CDR3 bases: TGTGCCATCAGTCCAGGGACAGGTTGGTCCTACGAGCAGTACTTC.

The rearrangement joins TRBV5-5 to TRBJ2-1; 14 bases agree with TRBD2. Unmatched junction bases numbered 9, after V lost 4 bases and J lost 6 bases. The CDR3 contains 17 residues. CDR1 and CDR2 (germline): SGHKS, YYEKEE (reference sequence). The CDR3 sequence is CASSLPRLAGGSNEQFF. The CDR3 coding sequence is TGTGCCAGCAGCCTACCAAGACTAGCGGGGGGGTCCAATGAGCAGTTCTTC. Variable domain in full (rest from reference TRBV5-5 and TRBJ2-1): DAGVTQSPTHLIKTRGQQVTLRCSPISGHKSVSWYQQVLGQGPQFIFQYYEKEERGRGNFPDRFSARQFPNYSSELNVNALLLGDSALYLCASSLPRLAGGSNEQFFGPGTRLTVL.

CDR3 bases: TGTGCCAGCAGCCGTCGCAATGAGCAGTTCTTC. It yields the protein CASSRRNEQFF. The V call is TRBV4-2, the J call TRBJ2-1, with D unclear. The V and J ends lost 4 bases and 6 bases respectively, with 4 bases between them. Germline lookup yields CDR1 LGHNA and CDR2 YNFKEQ. The CDR3 runs to 11 residues.

The V call is TRBV5-5, the J call TRBJ2-7, with 8 bases fitting TRBD2. This CDR3 is built from 15 residues. The trim removed 2 bases at V and 2 bases at J, leaving 6 bases unmatched. Germline V gene data show CDR1 as SGHKS and CDR2 as YYEKEE (reference sequence). The DNA for the CDR3 is TGTGCCAGCAGCTTTGTAGCGGGGCCCACCTACGAGCAGTACTTC. Translation: CASSFVAGPTYEQYF. The full variable domain, completed using reference TRBV5-5 and TRBJ2-7, is DAGVTQSPTHLIKTRGQQVTLRCSPISGHKSVSWYQQVLGQGPQFIFQYYEKEERGRGNFPDRFSARQFPNYSSELNVNALLLGDSALYLCASSFVAGPTYEQYFGPGTRLTVT.

V and J are TRBV6-2 or TRBV6-3 and TRBJ2-7, with 8 nucleotides matching TRBD1. The germline V gene encodes CDR1 MNHEY and CDR2 SVGEGT. The junction had 4 bases not matched to a gene; V was cut back by 6 bases and J by 3 bases. The CDR3 totals 13 residues. CDR3 coding DNA: TGTGCCAGCAGATACGGACAGGGCTACGAGCAGTACTTC. It is translated as CASRYGQGYEQYF.

The rearrangement links TRBV5-1 to TRBJ1-2; 7 bases are shared with TRBD1. V was clipped by 4 bases and J by 4 bases; unmatched bases: 4. Germline V gene sequence: CDR1 SGHRS, CDR2 YFSETQ. CDR3 size: 13 residues. Here the CDR3 reads CASSPGTAYGYTF. In DNA form, the CDR3 reads TGCGCCAGCAGCCCAGGGACAGCCTATGGCTACACCTTC.

The chain links TRBV2 to TRBJ2-7; 11 bases map to TRBD2. J lost 2 bases, V lost 6 bases, and 6 bases had no gene match. This CDR3 comprises 15 residues. Germline-derived CDR1 and CDR2 are SNHLY and FYNNEI. CDR3 DNA: TGTGCCAGCAGCGAGGGACTAGCGGAGGCCTACGAGCAGTACTTC. Its translation: CASSEGLAEAYEQYF.

J is TRBJ2-2 and V is TRBV3-1 (or the pseudogene TRBV3-2); TRBD2 agrees at 14 bases. With 3 bases clipped from V and 0 bases from J, the junction kept 0 bases outside the gene matches. Germline-derived CDR1 and CDR2 are LGHDT and YNNKEL (reference sequence). This CDR3 is 17 amino acids long. The CDR3 region has the DNA TGTGCCAGCAGCCAGGGACTAGCGGGGGCGAACACCGGGGAGCTGTTTTTT. Translation: CASSQGLAGANTGELFF.

V and J are TRBV18 and TRBJ1-2; the D gene is possibly TRBD1 (5 bases). This CDR3 is 14 amino acids long. Germline V gene sequence: CDR1 KGHSH, CDR2 LQKENI. The V end lost 3 bases, the J end lost 6 bases, and 14 bases lay between the germline ends. The chain's CDR3 is CASSPGQAWHGYTF. The CDR3 DNA is TGTGCCAGCTCACCGGGGCAGGCTTGGCATGGCTACACCTTC.

The CDR3 is CASSPGTGGTEAFF. CDR3 bases: TGTGCCAGCAGTCCGGGGACAGGGGGCACTGAAGCTTTCTTT. The J gene is TRBJ1-1, the V gene TRBV27; 11 bases are a match to TRBD1. The CDR3 is made up of 14 amino acids. Germline assignment: CDR1 MNHEY and CDR2 SMNVEV (reference sequence). Losses at the gene ends were 5 bases for V and 4 bases for J; bases not matched to a gene: 3.

V and J are TRBV7-9 and TRBJ1-6; 11 positions agree with TRBD1. The junction had 3 bases not matched to a gene; V was cut back by 7 bases and J by 7 bases. Germline CDR1 is SEHNR and CDR2 is FQNEAQ (reference sequence). The CDR3 runs 14 residues. CDR3 DNA sequence: TGTGCCAGCACGTGGACAGGGGGCAATTCACCCCTCCACTTT. Translating gives CASTWTGGNSPLHF.

Here the CDR3 reads CASSGTGAPNSPLHF. CDR3 in DNA: TGTGCCAGCAGCGGCACAGGGGCCCCTAATTCACCCCTCCACTTT. The chain links TRBV9 to TRBJ1-6; 7 bases line up with TRBD1. Germline trimming cut 3 bases from V and 6 bases from J; bases unmatched to any gene: 6. Germline values: CDR1 SGDLS, CDR2 YYNGEE. This CDR3 spans 15 amino acids.

For the CDR3, the DNA is TGTGCCAGCAGCTTGGGGACAGGGTGGGCCTACGAGCAGTACTTC. Protein: CASSLGTGWAYEQYF. V is TRBV7-8 and J is TRBJ2-7, with 9 positions matching TRBD1. CDR3 length equals 15 residues. CDR1 and CDR2 from the germline V gene are SGHVS and FQNEAQ. Unmatched junction bases numbered 5, after V lost 3 bases and J lost 2 bases. The whole variable domain, remainder taken from reference TRBV7-8 and TRBJ2-7, is GAGVSQSPRYKVAKRGQDVALRCDPISGHVSLFWYQQALGQGPEFLTYFQNEAQLDKSGLPSDRFFAERPEGSVSTLKIQRTQQEDSAVYLCASSLGTGWAYEQYFGPGTRLTVT.

The chain has TRBV6-6 and TRBJ1-2, with D hard to call. With 4 bases removed from V and 4 bases from J, the gap between germline ends came to 10 bases. The V gene's germline CDR1 is MNHNY and CDR2 SVGAGI (reference sequence). There are 13 residues in the CDR3. The CDR3 bases are TGTGCCAGCAGTTTCCGCTCGGGCTATGGCTACACCTTC. Protein product: CASSFRSGYGYTF.

V is TRBV6-4 and J is TRBJ1-1; a possible D gene is TRBD1 (6 bases). The V end lost 0 bases, the J end lost 7 bases, and 15 bases lay between the germline ends. Looked up from germline, CDR1 is MRHNA and CDR2 is SNTAGT. The CDR3 sequence is 15 residues long. The CDR3 loop is CASSDSSGGRSEAFF. The CDR3 nucleotides are TGTGCCAGCAGTGACTCGAGCGGGGGCAGGAGTGAAGCTTTCTTT.

The V and J genes are TRBV19 and TRBJ2-1; D not resolved. Between the trimmed V and J ends, which lost 5 bases and 0 bases, there was a span of 5 bases. CDR1 is LNHDA and CDR2 is SQIVND in the germline V gene (reference sequence). The CDR3 extends over 13 amino acids. The CDR3 bases are TGTGCCAGTAGTCCGAGCTCCTACAATGAGCAGTTCTTC. Amino acid sequence: CASSPSSYNEQFF.